This TCR beta chain derives from a study of blood T cell repertoires in COVID-19. Sequencing was performed with immunoSEQ multiplex PCR; in TCRdb, only in-frame clones are kept and a portion is missing. The sample records tens of thousands of clones, about 79% being singletons. There are 13 residues in the CDR3. Germline CDR1 is LNHDA and CDR2 is SQIVND (reference sequence). With 4 bases removed from V and 1 base from J, the gap between germline ends came to 8 bases. The sequenced sample was peripheral blood. This clonotype was sampled from a human donor in a cohort sampled during active COVID-19. This chain links TRBV19 with TRBJ2-7; D is undetermined. The CDR3 is CASSTDGSYEQYF. As DNA, the CDR3 is TGTGCCAGTAGTACAGACGGGTCCTACGAGCAGTACTTC.